These T cell receptor beta chains were read from a single sample in a study of cytomegalovirus exposure and HLA in healthy donors. Profiling relied on immunoSEQ multiplex PCR, and the TCRdb table lists in-frame clones only, not all of them. The sample carries tens of thousands of clones, about 9.5% recorded once. Material for sequencing was PBMCs. The receptors stem from a man between 60 and 75 years old in good health and CMV-seropositive. Both conserved end residues are part of each CDR3. D genes are given only for firm matches. Clone size is shown for a subset of rows, as once, few, many or a class of expanded clone.

j_call d_call v_call clone_size cdr3_aa cdr3_nt
TRBJ1-6 . TRBV9 . CASSVGGGYNSPLHF TGTGCCAGCAGCGTAGGCGGGGGTTATAATTCACCCCTCCACTTT
TRBJ1-3 . TRBV5-6 few CASSLSPTGNTIYF TGTGCCAGCAGCTTGAGTCCTACTGGAAACACCATATATTTT
TRBJ2-6 . TRBV18 . CASSRAQPSGANVLTF TGTGCCAGCTCACGGGCACAACCTTCTGGGGCCAACGTCCTGACTTTC
TRBJ2-5 TRBD2 TRBV7-2 . CASSPRASGGPYQETQYF TGTGCCAGCAGCCCCCGAGCTAGCGGAGGGCCTTACCAAGAGACCCAGTACTTC
TRBJ2-7 TRBD1 TRBV15 . CATSRSPGQVDEQYF TGTGCCACCAGCAGATCCCCTGGACAGGTTGACGAGCAGTACTTC
TRBJ1-2 TRBD1 TRBV19 . CASSQGQGDGYTF TGTGCCAGTAGCCAGGGACAGGGGGATGGCTACACCTTC
TRBJ2-5 . TRBV30 . CAWSRRGGTGEETQYF TGTGCCTGGAGCCGGAGAGGGGGCACGGGAGAAGAGACCCAGTACTTC
TRBJ2-7 . TRBV28 . CASGTAQAGRGYF TGTGCCAGCGGAACTGCACAAGCCGGGCGGGGGTACTTC
TRBJ1-3 TRBD1 TRBV29-1 . CSATGTGSGNTIYF TGCAGCGCTACCGGGACAGGGTCTGGAAACACCATATATTTT
TRBJ1-2 TRBD1 TRBV19 . CASTLRGGADGYTF TGTGCCAGTACTCTCAGAGGGGGCGCAGATGGCTACACCTTC
TRBJ2-7 . TRBV5-1 . CASSRTSFSDEQYF TGCGCCAGCAGCCGGACTTCGTTCAGCGACGAGCAGTACTTC
TRBJ1-3 . TRBV6-5 few CASRYSKNTGNTIYF TGTGCCAGCAGGTATTCGAAGAACACTGGAAACACCATATATTTT
TRBJ2-5 TRBD2 TRBV18 few CASSPSGGDQTQYF TGTGCCAGCTCACCTAGCGGGGGCGATCAGACCCAGTACTTC
TRBJ1-1 . TRBV10-1 . CASSESGGPEAFF TGCGCCAGCAGTGAGTCGGGGGGGCCTGAAGCTTTCTTT
TRBJ2-1 . TRBV15 . CATSRDLTLGEQFF TGTGCCACCAGCAGAGATCTTACACTAGGGGAGCAGTTCTTC
TRBJ1-3 TRBD1 TRBV4-2 few CASSQVTGAGNTIYF TGTGCCAGCAGCCAAGTCACAGGGGCTGGAAACACCATATATTTT
TRBJ2-5 TRBD2 TRBV2 few CASRAGRLAGTSQETQYF TGTGCCAGCAGGGCGGGTAGACTAGCGGGGACCTCACAAGAGACCCAGTACTTC
TRBJ2-7 TRBD1 TRBV2 few CASSEGTGVYEQYF TGTGCCAGCAGTGAAGGGACAGGGGTGTACGAGCAGTACTTC
TRBJ2-1 TRBD1 TRBV29-1 . CSVEGQQGESGNEQFF TGCAGCGTTGAAGGTCAACAGGGGGAATCCGGCAATGAGCAGTTCTTC
TRBJ2-1 TRBD2 TRBV28 . CASSPGLAGGPFEQFF TGTGCCAGCAGTCCGGGACTAGCGGGAGGCCCGTTTGAGCAGTTCTTC
TRBJ2-5 . TRBV11-3 . CASSSGGNQETQYF TGTGCCAGCAGCTCTGGCGGGAACCAAGAGACCCAGTACTTC
TRBJ1-1 . TRBV14 . CASSLSTEAFF TGTGCCAGCAGTTTATCCACTGAAGCTTTCTTT
TRBJ1-1 TRBD1 TRBV5-1 . CASSSTGQGASTEAFF TGCGCCAGCAGCTCTACGGGACAGGGGGCGAGTACTGAAGCTTTCTTT
TRBJ2-2 TRBD1 TRBV7-8 . CASSLDLQGAGELFF TGTGCCAGCAGCTTAGACCTACAGGGGGCCGGGGAGCTGTTTTTT
TRBJ1-6 . TRBV5-4 few CASSLPRGAGDSPLHF TGTGCCAGCAGCTTGCCCCGGGGGGCTGGTGATTCACCCCTCCACTTT
TRBJ2-6 . TRBV27 . CASSLAGAGANVLTF TGTGCCAGCAGTTTAGCAGGGGCTGGGGCCAACGTCCTGACTTTC
TRBJ1-1 . TRBV27 few CASGSRIEAFF TGTGCCAGCGGGAGTAGGATTGAAGCTTTCTTT
TRBJ1-5 TRBD1 TRBV2 few CASSASTGALKDQPQHF TGTGCCAGCAGTGCGTCGACAGGGGCCCTAAAGGATCAGCCCCAGCATTTT
TRBJ2-1 TRBD2 TRBV28 few CASRSGGNYNEQFF TGTGCCAGCAGGAGCGGGGGGAACTACAATGAGCAGTTCTTC
TRBJ1-1 . TRBV28 . CASSPLSWGGSEAFF TGTGCCAGCAGCCCCCTGTCATGGGGGGGTTCGGAAGCTTTCTTT
TRBJ2-1 . TRBV7-8 few CASSLGSTRINEQFF TGTGCCAGCAGCTTAGGTTCGACTAGAATCAATGAGCAGTTCTTC
TRBJ1-1 . TRBV27 few CASSPWRGEDTEAFF TGTGCCAGCAGTCCCTGGCGGGGTGAGGACACTGAAGCTTTCTTT
TRBJ2-5 TRBD2 TRBV5-4 . CASSPRVAGQETQYF TGTGCCAGCAGCCCGCGGGTAGCGGGTCAAGAGACCCAGTACTTC
TRBJ2-1 TRBD2 TRBV19 . CASMPSGGPLEQFF TGTGCCAGTATGCCTAGCGGGGGCCCCCTTGAGCAGTTCTTC
TRBJ1-2 TRBD1 TRBV2 few CASSDPGQGGYTF TGTGCCAGCAGTGACCCGGGACAGGGGGGCTACACCTTC
TRBJ2-3 . TRBV9 few CASSVGVGGTDTQYF TGTGCCAGCAGCGTAGGGGTAGGGGGCACAGATACGCAGTATTTT
TRBJ1-6 . TRBV28 . CASYGVNSPLHF TGTGCCAGCTATGGAGTCAATTCACCCCTCCACTTT
TRBJ1-5 . TRBV19 few CASRREVFYSNQPQHF TGTGCCAGTAGGCGCGAGGTGTTTTATAGCAATCAGCCCCAGCATTTT
TRBJ1-5 TRBD1 TRBV5-1 many CASSPGTGDNQPQHF TGCGCCAGCAGCCCCGGGACAGGGGATAATCAGCCCCAGCATTTT
TRBJ1-1 . TRBV5-1 . CASRDQGQGTEAFF TGCGCCAGCAGGGATCAGGGGCAGGGCACTGAAGCCTTCTTT
TRBJ2-2 TRBD1 TRBV7-9 few CASKGTANTGELFF TGTGCCAGCAAAGGGACAGCGAACACCGGGGAGCTGTTTTTT
TRBJ2-3 TRBD2 TRBV2 . CASKVGTSGGTDTQYF TGTGCCAGCAAGGTGGGGACGAGCGGGGGCACAGATACGCAGTATTTT
TRBJ1-6 . TRBV14 few CASSYSNSPLHF TGTGCCAGCAGTTACAGCAATTCACCCCTCCACTTT
TRBJ2-5 . TRBV12-5 . CASGLAQARRGGETQYF TGTGCTAGTGGTTTGGCACAAGCCAGGAGGGGGGGAGAGACCCAGTACTTC
TRBJ2-2 TRBD1 TRBV29-1 . CSATQGNGELFF TGCAGCGCTACACAGGGGAACGGGGAGCTGTTTTTT
TRBJ2-5 TRBD1 TRBV19 many CASSVSGTGGQETQYF TGTGCCAGTAGTGTGTCCGGGACAGGGGGCCAAGAGACCCAGTACTTC
TRBJ2-2 TRBD2 TRBV10-3 few CAISPSGRPEGELFF TGTGCCATCAGCCCTAGCGGGAGGCCGGAAGGGGAGCTGTTTTTT
TRBJ1-5 TRBD1 TRBV2 few CASSEGILDRDGNQPQHF TGTGCCAGCAGTGAAGGAATCCTCGACAGGGACGGCAATCAGCCCCAGCATTTT
TRBJ1-1 . TRBV11-2 . CASTFGRGMNTEAFF TGTGCCAGCACCTTCGGGAGGGGAATGAACACTGAAGCTTTCTTT
TRBJ2-7 TRBD2 TRBV30 . CASSEDSGVAQYF TGTGCCTCCTCCGAAGATAGCGGGGTGGCGCAGTACTTC
TRBJ2-3 . TRBV5-1 few CASSLNGGTDTQYF TGCGCCAGCAGCTTGAACGGTGGCACAGATACGCAGTATTTT
TRBJ2-5 . TRBV30 few CAWSVKAMRETQYF TGTGCCTGGAGTGTAAAAGCGATGAGAGAGACCCAGTACTTC
TRBJ2-7 . TRBV7-2 . CASSPGRYEQYF TGTGCCAGCAGCCCCGGGAGATACGAGCAGTACTTC
TRBJ2-1 TRBD2 TRBV5-1 few CASSLSASGGLGEQFF TGCGCCAGCAGCTTGTCCGCTAGCGGGGGGCTCGGTGAGCAGTTCTTC
TRBJ2-1 . TRBV5-5 . CASSLGGGSGRNEQFF TGTGCCAGCAGCTTGGGAGGAGGGAGTGGAAGGAATGAGCAGTTCTTC
TRBJ2-5 . TRBV30 few CAWSVGVAATQETQYF TGTGCCTGGAGTGTCGGGGTAGCGGCCACTCAAGAGACCCAGTACTTC
TRBJ2-2 . TRBV29-1 . CSVGGHQELFF TGCAGCGTTGGGGGGCATCAGGAGCTGTTTTTT
TRBJ1-5 . TRBV7-6 . CASSSLPGEGNQPQHF TGTGCCAGCAGCTCCCTGCCTGGGGAGGGCAATCAGCCCCAGCATTTT
TRBJ1-5 . TRBV7-6 . CASSLGRSNQPQHF TGTGCCAGCAGCTTGGGGAGGAGCAATCAGCCCCAGCATTTT
TRBJ2-4 . TRBV4-1 few CASSQGGQINIQYF TGCGCCAGCAGCCAAGGTGGACAGATAAACATTCAGTACTTC